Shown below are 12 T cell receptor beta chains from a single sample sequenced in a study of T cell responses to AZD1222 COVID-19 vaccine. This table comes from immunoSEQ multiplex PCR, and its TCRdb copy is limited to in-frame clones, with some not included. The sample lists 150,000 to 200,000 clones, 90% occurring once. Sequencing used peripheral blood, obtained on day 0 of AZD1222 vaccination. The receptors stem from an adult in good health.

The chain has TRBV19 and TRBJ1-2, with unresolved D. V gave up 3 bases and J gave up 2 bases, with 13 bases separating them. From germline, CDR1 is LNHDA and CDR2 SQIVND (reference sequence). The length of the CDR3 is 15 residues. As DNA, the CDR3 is TGTGCCAGTAGTATTAGGCCAGGCTCAAACTATGGCTACACCTTC. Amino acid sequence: CASSIRPGSNYGYTF. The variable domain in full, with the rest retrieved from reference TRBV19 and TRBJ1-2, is DGGITQSPKYLFRKEGQNVTLSCEQNLNHDAMYWYRQDPGQGLRLIYYSQIVNDFQKGDIAEGYSVSREKKESFPLTVTSAQKNPTAFYLCASSIRPGSNYGYTFGSGTRLTVV.

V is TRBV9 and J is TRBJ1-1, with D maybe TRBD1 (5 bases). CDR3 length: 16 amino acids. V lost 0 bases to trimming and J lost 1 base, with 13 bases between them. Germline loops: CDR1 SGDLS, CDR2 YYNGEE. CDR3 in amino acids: CASSVEGARANTEAFF. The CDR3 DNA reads TGTGCCAGCAGCGTAGAAGGGGCCAGGGCGAACACTGAAGCTTTCTTT.

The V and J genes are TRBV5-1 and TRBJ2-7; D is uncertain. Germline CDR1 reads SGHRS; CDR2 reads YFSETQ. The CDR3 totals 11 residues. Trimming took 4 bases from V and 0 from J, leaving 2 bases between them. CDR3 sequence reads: CASSASYEQYF. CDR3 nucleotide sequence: TGCGCCAGCAGCGCCTCCTACGAGCAGTACTTC.

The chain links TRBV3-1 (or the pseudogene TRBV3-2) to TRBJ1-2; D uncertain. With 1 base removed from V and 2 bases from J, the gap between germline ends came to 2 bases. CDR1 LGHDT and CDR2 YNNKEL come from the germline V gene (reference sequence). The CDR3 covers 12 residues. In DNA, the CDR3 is TGTGCCAGCAGCCAAGGGAACTATGGCTACACCTTC. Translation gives CASSQGNYGYTF.

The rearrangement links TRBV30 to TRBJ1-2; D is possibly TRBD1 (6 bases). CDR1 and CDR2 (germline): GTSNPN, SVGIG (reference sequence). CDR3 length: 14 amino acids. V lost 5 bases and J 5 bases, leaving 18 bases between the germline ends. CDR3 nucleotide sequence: TGTGCCTGGGGGTTACAGGGTCGCTTTTATGGCTACACCTTC. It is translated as CAWGLQGRFYGYTF.

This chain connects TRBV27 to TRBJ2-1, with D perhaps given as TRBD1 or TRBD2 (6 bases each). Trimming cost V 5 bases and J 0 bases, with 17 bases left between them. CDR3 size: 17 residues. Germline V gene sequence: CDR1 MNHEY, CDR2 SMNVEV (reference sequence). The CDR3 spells CASSPLMGGRSYNEQFF. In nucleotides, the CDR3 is TGTGCCAGCAGTCCTCTAATGGGGGGCCGCTCCTACAATGAGCAGTTCTTC.

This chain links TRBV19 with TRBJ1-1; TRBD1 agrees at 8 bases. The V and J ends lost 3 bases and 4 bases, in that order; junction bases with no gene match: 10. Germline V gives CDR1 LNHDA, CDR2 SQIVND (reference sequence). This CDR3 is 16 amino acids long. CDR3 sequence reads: CASSIRQGRRGTEAFF. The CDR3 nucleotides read TGTGCCAGTAGTATCCGACAGGGGCGGAGGGGCACTGAAGCTTTCTTT.

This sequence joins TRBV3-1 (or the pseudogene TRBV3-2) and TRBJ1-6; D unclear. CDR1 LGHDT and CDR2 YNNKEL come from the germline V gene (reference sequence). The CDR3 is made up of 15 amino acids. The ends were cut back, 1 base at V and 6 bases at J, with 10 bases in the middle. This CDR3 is CASSQVYGGNSPLHF. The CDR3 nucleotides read TGTGCCAGCAGCCAAGTCTATGGAGGTAATTCACCCCTCCACTTT.

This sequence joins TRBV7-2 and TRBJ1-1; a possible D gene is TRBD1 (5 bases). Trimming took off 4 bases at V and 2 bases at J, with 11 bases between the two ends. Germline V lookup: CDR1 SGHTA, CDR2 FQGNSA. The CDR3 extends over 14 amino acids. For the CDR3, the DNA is TGTGCCAGCAGCTGGGGCCGGGCAAACACTGAAGCTTTCTTT. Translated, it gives CASSWGRANTEAFF. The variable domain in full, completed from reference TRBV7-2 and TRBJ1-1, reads GAGVSQSPSNKVTEKGKDVELRCDPISGHTALYWYRQSLGQGLEFLIYFQGNSAPDKSGLPSDRFSAERTGGSVSTLTIQRTQQEDSAVYLCASSWGRANTEAFFGQGTRLTVV.

CDR3 DNA: TGTGCCAGCAGCTTGGAAGGTGTGGGGATCGGAAACACCATATATTTT. Its translation: CASSLEGVGIGNTIYF. The gene calls are TRBV5-5 and TRBJ1-3; D remains ambiguous. The germline V gene has CDR1 SGHKS and CDR2 YYEKEE (reference sequence). CDR3 length: 16 amino acids. V lost 0 bases and J 4 bases, leaving 14 bases between the germline ends.

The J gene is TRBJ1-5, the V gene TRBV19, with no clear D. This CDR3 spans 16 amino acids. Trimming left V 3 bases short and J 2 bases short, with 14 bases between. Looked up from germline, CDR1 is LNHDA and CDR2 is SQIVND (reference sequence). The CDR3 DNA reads TGTGCCAGTAGTATGGTTAAGGGTCTTGGCAATCAGCCCCAGCATTTT. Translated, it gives CASSMVKGLGNQPQHF.

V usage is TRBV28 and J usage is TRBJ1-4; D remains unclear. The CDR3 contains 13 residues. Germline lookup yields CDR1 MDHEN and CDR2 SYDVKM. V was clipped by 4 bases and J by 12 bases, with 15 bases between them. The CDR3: CASSSSVRAELFF. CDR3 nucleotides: TGTGCCAGCAGTTCCTCCGTCCGGGCGGAACTGTTTTTT.